Presented here are 10 T cell receptor beta chains from one specimen sequenced in a study of early T cells in non-severe SARS-CoV-2 infection (dated by TCRdb to about 2021). Libraries were built with 5' RACE. Sequencing was performed on a NextSeq 500. In TCRdb, the public reads were trimmed at Q25 with fastp and aligned with MiXCR, with productive beta chains retained. When rows share a CDR3 protein, they turn into one entry using the most common DNA and genes. This sample lists about 30,000 distinct CDR3 sequences; around 7% were detected once. Of the sample, approximately 35% is held by the ten largest clones. Sample: whole blood. The receptors were gathered from an adult who was a healthcare worker with PCR-confirmed SARS-CoV-2 infection or an uninfected control (not recorded which).

This clonotype occurred a few times. The chain carries TRBV7-3 and TRBJ2-3, with 9 bases fitting TRBD2. CDR1 SGHTA and CDR2 FQGTGA come from the germline V gene. The CDR3 has 18 residues. The V segment lost 5 bases and the J segment 3 bases; nucleotides outside the gene matches: 15. This CDR3 reads CASSVGISGGPRTDTQYF. CDR3 DNA sequence: TGTGCCAGCAGCGTGGGAATTAGCGGGGGCCCCCGGACAGATACGCAGTATTTT.

This clonotype came up many times. The chain's CDR3 is CACRALAGGYNEQFF. The DNA of the CDR3 is TGTGCCTGCCGTGCCCTAGCGGGGGGTTACAATGAGCAGTTCTTC. J is TRBJ2-1 and V is TRBV30, with 11 positions matching TRBD2. The germline V gene has CDR1 GTSNPN and CDR2 SVGIG (reference sequence). This CDR3 has 15 residues. With V trimmed by 6 bases and J by 4 bases, 8 bases remained unmatched.

This clonotype has at least ten counts. This rearrangement joins TRBV7-2 to TRBJ1-4; D is possibly TRBD1 (5 bases). Germline V gene data show CDR1 as SGHTA and CDR2 as FQGNSA. V lost 5 bases to trimming and J lost 8 bases, with 18 bases between them. This CDR3 has 15 amino acids. The CDR3 loop is CASSLGQASAEKLFF. In DNA form, the CDR3 reads TGTGCCAGCAGCCTTGGACAAGCTTCGGCGGAAAAACTGTTTTTT.

The sample holds many counts of this clonotype. The genes are TRBV3-1 and TRBJ2-7; the match to TRBD1 covers 7 bases. Per the germline V gene, CDR1 is LGHDT and CDR2 is YNNKEL (reference sequence). This CDR3 is built from 12 residues. V trimming: 8 bases; J trimming: 3 bases; junction bases outside the gene matches: 4. This chain's CDR3 is CASQDRSYEQYF. CDR3 nucleotide sequence: TGTGCCAGCCAGGACAGGAGCTACGAGCAGTACTTC.

By sample share, this clonotype is medium-sized (0.01 to 0.1%). The rearrangement links TRBV27 to TRBJ2-5, with D hard to call. Trimming took 3 bases from V and 5 from J, leaving 10 bases between them. The V gene's germline CDR1 is MNHEY and CDR2 SMNVEV (reference sequence). The CDR3 is made up of 13 amino acids. CDR3 coding DNA: TGTGCCAGCAGTTTCGGACCGAGGGAGACCCAGTACTTC. This gives the protein CASSFGPRETQYF.

This clonotype was found many times. The chain recombines TRBV6-5 with TRBJ2-5; TRBD2 might be the D (5 bases). From germline, CDR1 is MNHEY and CDR2 SVGAGI. The CDR3 is 12 amino acids. The V gene lost 6 bases and the J gene lost 5 bases, with 10 bases spanning the gap. The CDR3, as DNA: TGTGCCAGCAGCCCTTCGGGGGAGACCCAGTACTTC. This sequence encodes CASSPSGETQYF.

The sample holds many counts of this clonotype. The chain employs TRBV19 and TRBJ2-7; no reliable D call. The V and J ends lost 6 bases and 4 bases respectively, with 4 bases between them. The length of the CDR3 is 10 residues. The germline V gene has CDR1 LNHDA and CDR2 SQIVND (reference sequence). The CDR3 coding sequence is TGTGCCAGTAGCCCGTACGAGCAGTACTTC. This translates into CASSPYEQYF.

Many counts were recorded for this clonotype. CDR3 DNA sequence: TGTGCCAGCTCCCGTGGGGGAGGAGAGCCCCAGCATTTT. Translating gives CASSRGGGEPQHF. The V call is TRBV18, the J call TRBJ1-5; a possible D gene is TRBD1 (5 bases). The CDR3 is made up of 13 amino acids. Deletions cut 6 bases from V and 8 bases from J, with 14 bases between. Germline V CDR1 and CDR2: KGHSH, LQKENI. Complete variable domain (other parts from reference TRBV18 and TRBJ1-5): NAGVMQNPRHLVRRRGQEARLRCSPMKGHSHVYWYRQLPEEGLKFMVYLQKENIIDESGMPKERFSAEFPKEGPSILRIQQVVRGDSAAYFCASSRGGGEPQHFGDGTRLSIL.

This clonotype came up a few times. The V gene is TRBV5-1, the J gene TRBJ1-3; D gene uncertain. The CDR3 loop spans 15 amino acids. CDR1 and CDR2 from the germline V gene are SGHRS and YFSETQ. V lost 4 bases, J lost 3 bases, and 14 bases lay in between. The CDR3 loop reads CASSLVAGSGNTIYF. As DNA, the CDR3 is TGCGCCAGCAGCCTTGTGGCGGGAAGTGGAAACACCATATATTTT.

In this sample, this clonotype turned up a few times. The chain employs TRBV7-2 and TRBJ1-1; TRBD1 is a possible D gene (6 bases). The germline CDR1 and CDR2 sequences are SGHTA and FQGNSA. V gave up 5 bases and J gave up 3 bases, with 22 bases separating them. The length of the CDR3 is 17 residues. The CDR3 sequence: CASSPTWGGHEDTEAFF. The CDR3 DNA reads as TGTGCCAGCAGCCCCACTTGGGGGGGCCACGAGGACACTGAAGCTTTCTTT.